The 6 T cell receptor beta chains given below trace back to one sample, sequenced in a study of blood T cell repertoires in COVID-19. Clones were sequenced by immunoSEQ multiplex PCR, and TCRdb holds only the in-frame ones, with some missing. Counted here are 90,000 to 120,000 clones, approximately 87% occurring once; the ten biggest clones make up 15%. Specimen: peripheral blood. These receptors were collected from a man between 45 and 60 years old with acute or convalescent COVID-19.

The CDR3 loop is CASSWDSIYEQYF. The CDR3 DNA is TGTGCCAGCAGCTGGGACTCCATCTACGAGCAGTACTTC. The chain uses TRBV14 and TRBJ2-7; weak D call: TRBD2 (6 bases). V lost 5 bases and J lost 3, with 11 bases in between. This CDR3 region has 13 residues. Germline loops: CDR1 SGHDN, CDR2 FVKESK. The variable domain in full, with the rest retrieved from reference TRBV14 and TRBJ2-7, is EAGVTQFPSHSVIEKGQTVTLRCDPISGHDNLYWYRRVMGKEIKFLLHFVKESKQDESGMPNNRFLAERTGGTYSTLKVQPAELEDSGVYFCASSWDSIYEQYFGPGTRLTVT.

The chain recombines TRBV18 with TRBJ2-1; 8 positions agree with TRBD2. Germline V lookup: CDR1 KGHSH, CDR2 LQKENI. After removal of 1 base from V and 7 bases from J, the junction contained 6 bases not matched to a gene. The length of the CDR3 is 15 residues. The CDR3 DNA reads as TGTGCCAGCTCACCACTCGGGAGGGCCGGAAATGAGCAGTTCTTC. Translated: CASSPLGRAGNEQFF. The full variable domain, completed using reference TRBV18 and TRBJ2-1, is NAGVMQNPRHLVRRRGQEARLRCSPMKGHSHVYWYRQLPEEGLKFMVYLQKENIIDESGMPKERFSAEFPKEGPSILRIQQVVRGDSAAYFCASSPLGRAGNEQFFGPGTRLTVL.

The CDR3 loop is CASREGAARGTDTQYF. For the CDR3, the DNA is TGTGCCAGTAGGGAGGGAGCAGCTCGAGGAACAGATACGCAGTATTTT. This chain uses TRBV19 with TRBJ2-3, with D perhaps matching TRBD2 (6 bases). V lost 6 bases, J lost 3 bases, and 19 bases lay in between. CDR1 is LNHDA and CDR2 is SQIVND in the germline V gene (reference sequence). CDR3 size: 16 residues.

This chain uses TRBV7-8 with TRBJ2-3, with TRBD2 matching 8 bases. J was trimmed by 1 base and V by 3 bases; bases with no gene match: 3. CDR3 length equals 15 residues. Looked up from germline, CDR1 is SGHVS and CDR2 is FQNEAQ. Here the CDR3 DNA reads TGTGCCAGCAGCTTCCCGACTAGCGGCACAGATACGCAGTATTTT. Its protein is CASSFPTSGTDTQYF.

V usage is TRBV28 and J usage is TRBJ2-7; 15 bases line up with TRBD2. This CDR3 has 15 residues. Losses at the gene ends were 6 bases for V and 4 bases for J; bases not matched to a gene: 4. CDR1 is MDHEN and CDR2 is SYDVKM in the germline V gene. The DNA of the CDR3 is TGTGCCAGCAGGTTGGGGACTAGCGGGAGGTACGAGCAGTACTTC. Its translation is CASRLGTSGRYEQYF.

The V gene is TRBV28, the J gene TRBJ2-3; TRBD2 agrees at 14 bases. J was trimmed by 1 base and V by 6 bases; bases with no gene match: 3. In germline, CDR1 is MDHEN, CDR2 SYDVKM. This CDR3 spans 16 amino acids. The CDR3 bases are TGTGCCAGCAGCGAGGGACTAGCGGGGGGCACAGATACGCAGTATTTT. It encodes CASSEGLAGGTDTQYF.